The 9 T cell receptor beta chains listed next were all sequenced from one sample in a study of blood T cell repertoires in COVID-19. TCRdb's copy holds only in-frame clones and misses some; the assay was immunoSEQ multiplex PCR. This table has 350,000 to 400,000 clones, roughly 87% appearing once. Sequenced: PBMCs or T cells enriched from blood (not recorded which). Receptor source: a woman in her twenties or thirties who had recovered from COVID-19.

The sample holds one count of this clone. This sequence joins TRBV7-6 and TRBJ2-1; TRBD2 aligns across 8 bases. This CDR3 region has 16 residues. V shed 2 bases and J 5 bases; nucleotides not matched to a gene: 8. In germline, CDR1 is SGHVS, CDR2 FNYEAQ. CDR3 protein: CASSLRFVAGNNEQFF. The CDR3 DNA reads TGTGCCAGCAGCTTACGGTTTGTAGCGGGAAACAATGAGCAGTTCTTC.

The rearrangement links TRBV2 to TRBJ1-6, with a possible D match to TRBD1 (5 bases). The CDR3 extends over 14 amino acids. The V gene's germline CDR1 is SNHLY and CDR2 FYNNEI. V shed 8 bases and J shed 4 bases, with 12 bases lying between them. CDR3 in amino acids: CASGPREYNSPLHF. As DNA, the CDR3 is TGTGCCAGCGGCCCCAGGGAATATAATTCACCCCTCCACTTT.

This chain links TRBV28 with TRBJ2-7; the match to TRBD2 covers 8 bases. Germline CDR1 is MDHEN and CDR2 is SYDVKM. V lost 10 bases, J lost 5 bases, and 13 bases stayed unmatched. The CDR3 is 14 residues long. In nucleotides, the CDR3 is TGTGCCACGGGGGGGGGACACCTTACCCACGAGCAGTACTTC. It encodes CATGGGHLTHEQYF.

The chain recombines TRBV18 with TRBJ1-1; no firm D call. This CDR3 is built from 13 residues. Per the germline V gene, CDR1 is KGHSH and CDR2 is LQKENI. With 3 bases removed from V and 3 bases from J, the gap between germline ends came to 8 bases. The CDR3 DNA reads TGTGCCAGCTCACCGAACATCGACACTGAAGCTTTCTTT. Translation gives CASSPNIDTEAFF. Combining the CDR3 with reference TRBV18 and TRBJ1-1 gives the whole variable domain NAGVMQNPRHLVRRRGQEARLRCSPMKGHSHVYWYRQLPEEGLKFMVYLQKENIIDESGMPKERFSAEFPKEGPSILRIQQVVRGDSAAYFCASSPNIDTEAFFGQGTRLTVV.

This clone appeared once. The chain links TRBV7-9 to TRBJ1-5, with 7 bases that match TRBD1. Trimming removed 5 bases from V and 9 bases from J; junction bases left unmatched: 4. The germline CDR1 and CDR2 sequences are SEHNR and FQNEAQ (reference sequence). This CDR3 comprises 12 residues. The CDR3 loop reads CASSETGLPQHF. The CDR3 nucleotides are TGTGCCAGCAGCGAGACAGGGCTGCCCCAGCATTTT.

J is TRBJ2-2 and V is TRBV11-2, with a possible D match to TRBD2 (6 bases). CDR1 is SGHAT, CDR2 FQNNGV, per germline. There are 15 residues in the CDR3. V dropped 1 base and J dropped 4 bases, with 10 bases sitting between them. The chain's CDR3 is CASSLGLVRTGELFF. The DNA for the CDR3 is TGTGCCAGCAGCTTAGGACTAGTGCGCACCGGGGAGCTGTTTTTT.

The rearrangement uses TRBV12-3 or TRBV12-4 and TRBJ1-2; D might be TRBD1 (6 bases). The CDR3 extends over 13 amino acids. Trimming pared 3 bases from V and 6 bases from J, leaving 11 bases between. Written as DNA, the CDR3 is TGTGCCAGCAGTTTTGGGGACATTCATGGCTACACCTTC. Translated: CASSFGDIHGYTF.

The chain is built from TRBV3-1 (or the pseudogene TRBV3-2) and TRBJ1-2; 9 nucleotides agree with TRBD1. Germline V CDR1 and CDR2: LGHDT, YNNKEL (reference sequence). V shed 1 base, J shed 4 bases, and the junction held 13 bases outside the gene matches. CDR3 length: 18 amino acids. DNA of the CDR3: TGTGCCAGCAGCCAAGCCTCCACCGGGACAGGGATAGGCTATGGCTACACCTTC. This gives the protein CASSQASTGTGIGYGYTF.

The chain recombines TRBV15 with TRBJ2-3; 7 bases line up with TRBD2. This CDR3 is 17 amino acids long. Germline CDR1 and CDR2: LNHNV and YYDKDF (reference sequence). The trim removed 0 bases at V and 4 bases at J, leaving 10 bases unmatched. CDR3 in amino acids: CATSRDLGGGGADTQYF. In DNA, the CDR3 is TGTGCCACCAGCAGAGATCTGGGCGGGGGAGGAGCAGATACGCAGTATTTT. Full variable domain (outside the CDR3, taken from reference TRBV15 and TRBJ2-3): DAMVIQNPRYQVTQFGKPVTLSCSQTLNHNVMYWYQQKSSQAPKLLFHYYDKDFNNEADTPDNFQSRRPNTSFCFLDIRSPGLGDTAMYLCATSRDLGGGGADTQYFGPGTRLTVL.